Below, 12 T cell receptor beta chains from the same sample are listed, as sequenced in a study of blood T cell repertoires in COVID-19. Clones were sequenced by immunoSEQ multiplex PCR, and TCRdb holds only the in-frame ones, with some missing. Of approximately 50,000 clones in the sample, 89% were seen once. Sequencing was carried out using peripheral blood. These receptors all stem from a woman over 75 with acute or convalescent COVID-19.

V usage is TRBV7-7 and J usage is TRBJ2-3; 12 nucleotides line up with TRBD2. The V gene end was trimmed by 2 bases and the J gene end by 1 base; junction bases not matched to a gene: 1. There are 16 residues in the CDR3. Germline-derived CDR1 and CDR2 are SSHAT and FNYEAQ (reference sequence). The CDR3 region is CASSLLAGGGTDTQYF. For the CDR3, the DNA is TGTGCCAGCAGCTTACTAGCGGGGGGGGGCACAGATACGCAGTATTTT.

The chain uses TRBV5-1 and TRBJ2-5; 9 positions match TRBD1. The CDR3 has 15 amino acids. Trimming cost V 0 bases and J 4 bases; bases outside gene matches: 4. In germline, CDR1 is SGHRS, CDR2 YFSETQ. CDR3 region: CASSLAQGAGETQYF. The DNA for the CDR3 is TGCGCCAGCAGCTTGGCACAGGGGGCAGGAGAGACCCAGTACTTC. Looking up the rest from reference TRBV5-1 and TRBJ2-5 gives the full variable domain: KAGVTQTPRYLIKTRGQQVTLSCSPISGHRSVSWYQQTPGQGLQFLFEYFSETQRNKGNFPGRFSGRQFSNSRSEMNVSTLELGDSALYLCASSLAQGAGETQYFGPGTRLLVL.

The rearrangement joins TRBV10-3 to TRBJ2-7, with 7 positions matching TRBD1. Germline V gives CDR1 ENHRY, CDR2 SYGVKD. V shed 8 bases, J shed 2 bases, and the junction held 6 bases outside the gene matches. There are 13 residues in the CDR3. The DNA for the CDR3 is TGTGCCATCGGAAATGACAGGGCCTACGAGCAGTACGTC. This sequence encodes CAIGNDRAYEQYV.

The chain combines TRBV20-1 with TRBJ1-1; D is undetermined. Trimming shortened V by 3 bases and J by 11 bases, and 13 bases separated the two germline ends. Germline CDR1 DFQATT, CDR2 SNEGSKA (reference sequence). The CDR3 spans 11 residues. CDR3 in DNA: TGCAGTGCTAGGGGCAGCCTGTGGGCTTTCTTT. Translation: CSARGSLWAFF.

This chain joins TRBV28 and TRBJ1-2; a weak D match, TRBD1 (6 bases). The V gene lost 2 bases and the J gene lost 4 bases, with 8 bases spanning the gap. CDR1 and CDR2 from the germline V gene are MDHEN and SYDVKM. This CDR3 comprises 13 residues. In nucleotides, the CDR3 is TGTGCCAGCAGTTTAAAAGGGGGCTATGGCTACACCTTC. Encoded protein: CASSLKGGYGYTF.

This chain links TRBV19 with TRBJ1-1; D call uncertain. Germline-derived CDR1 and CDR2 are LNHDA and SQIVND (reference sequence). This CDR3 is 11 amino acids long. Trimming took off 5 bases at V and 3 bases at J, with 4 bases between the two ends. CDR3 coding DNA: TGTGCCAGTAGTGAGGACACTGAAGCTTTCTTT. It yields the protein CASSEDTEAFF.

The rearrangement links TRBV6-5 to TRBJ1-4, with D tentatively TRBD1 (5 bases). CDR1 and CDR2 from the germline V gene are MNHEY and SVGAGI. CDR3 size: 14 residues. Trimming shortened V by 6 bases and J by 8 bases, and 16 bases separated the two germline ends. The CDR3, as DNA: TGTGCCAGCAGGCCACCGGGGGTCAACGAAAAACTGTTTTTT. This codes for CASRPPGVNEKLFF.

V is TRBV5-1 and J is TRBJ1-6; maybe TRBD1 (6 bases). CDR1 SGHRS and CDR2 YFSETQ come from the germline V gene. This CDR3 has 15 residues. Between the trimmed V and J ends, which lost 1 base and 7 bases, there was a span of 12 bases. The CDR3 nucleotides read TGCGCCAGCAGCTTGTCTGGGACACCGAATTCACCCCTCCACTTT. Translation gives CASSLSGTPNSPLHF.

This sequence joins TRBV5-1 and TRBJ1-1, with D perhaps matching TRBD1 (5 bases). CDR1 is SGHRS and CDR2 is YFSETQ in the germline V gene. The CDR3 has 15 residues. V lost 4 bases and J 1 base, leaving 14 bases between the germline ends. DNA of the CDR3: TGCGCCAGCAGCCCCCTAGGACATCAGAACACTGAAGCTTTCTTT. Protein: CASSPLGHQNTEAFF. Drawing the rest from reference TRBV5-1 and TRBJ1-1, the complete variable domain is KAGVTQTPRYLIKTRGQQVTLSCSPISGHRSVSWYQQTPGQGLQFLFEYFSETQRNKGNFPGRFSGRQFSNSRSEMNVSTLELGDSALYLCASSPLGHQNTEAFFGQGTRLTVV.

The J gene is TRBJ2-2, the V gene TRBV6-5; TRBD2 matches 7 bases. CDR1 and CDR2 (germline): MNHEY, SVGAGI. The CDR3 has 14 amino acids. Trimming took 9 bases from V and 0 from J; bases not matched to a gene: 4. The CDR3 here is CASGGTTNTGELFF. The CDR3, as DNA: TGTGCCAGTGGCGGGACTACGAACACCGGGGAGCTGTTTTTT.

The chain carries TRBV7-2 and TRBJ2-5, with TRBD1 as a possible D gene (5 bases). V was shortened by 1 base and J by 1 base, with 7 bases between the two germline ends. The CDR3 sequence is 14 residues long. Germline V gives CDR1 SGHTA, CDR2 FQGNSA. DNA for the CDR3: TGTGCCAGCAGCTTAGACAGGACCCAAGAGACCCAGTACTTC. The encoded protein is CASSLDRTQETQYF.

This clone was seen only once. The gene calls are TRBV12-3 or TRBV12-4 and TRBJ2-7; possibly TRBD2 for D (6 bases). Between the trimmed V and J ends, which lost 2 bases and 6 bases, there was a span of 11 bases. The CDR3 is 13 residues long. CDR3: CASSLRDSGEQYV. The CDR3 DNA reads TGTGCCAGCAGTTTAAGGGACTCGGGCGAGCAGTACGTC.